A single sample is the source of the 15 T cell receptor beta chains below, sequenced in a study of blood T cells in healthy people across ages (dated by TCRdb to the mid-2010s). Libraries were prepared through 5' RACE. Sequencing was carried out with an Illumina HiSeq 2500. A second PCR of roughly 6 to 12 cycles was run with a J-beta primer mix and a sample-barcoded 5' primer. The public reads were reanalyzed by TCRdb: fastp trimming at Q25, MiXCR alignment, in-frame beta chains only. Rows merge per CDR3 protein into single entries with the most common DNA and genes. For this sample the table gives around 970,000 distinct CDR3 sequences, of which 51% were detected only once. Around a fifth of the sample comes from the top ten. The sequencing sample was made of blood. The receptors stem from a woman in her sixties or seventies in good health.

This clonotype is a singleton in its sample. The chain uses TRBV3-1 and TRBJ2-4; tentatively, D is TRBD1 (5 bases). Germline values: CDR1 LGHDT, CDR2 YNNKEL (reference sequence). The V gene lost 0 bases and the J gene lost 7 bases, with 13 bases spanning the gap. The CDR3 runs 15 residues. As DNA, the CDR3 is TGTGCCAGCAGCCAAGATCGCTCAGGGTGGAACATTCAGTACTTC. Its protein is CASSQDRSGWNIQYF. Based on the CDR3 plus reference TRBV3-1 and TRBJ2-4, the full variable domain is DTAVSQTPKYLVTQMGNDKSIKCEQNLGHDTMYWYKQDSKKFLKIMFSYNNKELIINETVPNRFSPKSPDKAHLNLHINSLELGDSAVYFCASSQDRSGWNIQYFGAGTRLSVL.

CDR3 DNA: TGCGCCAGCAGCCAAGAACAGACAGGGACTAGCCTGGAGGAGACCCAGTACTTC. It translates to CASSQEQTGTSLEETQYF. This chain joins TRBV4-1 and TRBJ2-5; 9 nucleotides agree with TRBD2. V lost 0 bases to trimming and J lost 5 bases; unmatched junction nucleotides: 13. Germline assignment: CDR1 MGHRA and CDR2 YSYEKL. This CDR3 comprises 18 residues.

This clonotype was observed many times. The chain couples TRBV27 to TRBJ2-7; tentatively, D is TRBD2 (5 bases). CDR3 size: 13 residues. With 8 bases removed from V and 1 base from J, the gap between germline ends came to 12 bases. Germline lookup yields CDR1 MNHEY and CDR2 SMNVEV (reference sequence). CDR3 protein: CASRDLVSYEQYF. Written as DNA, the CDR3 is TGTGCCAGCCGGGATCTAGTTTCCTACGAGCAGTACTTC.

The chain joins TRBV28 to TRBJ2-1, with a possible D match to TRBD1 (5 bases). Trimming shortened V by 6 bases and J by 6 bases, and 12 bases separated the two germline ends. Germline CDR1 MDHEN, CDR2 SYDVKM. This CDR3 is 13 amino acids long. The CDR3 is CASRPQGLNEQFF. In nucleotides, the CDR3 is TGTGCCAGCAGGCCCCAGGGCCTCAATGAGCAGTTCTTC.

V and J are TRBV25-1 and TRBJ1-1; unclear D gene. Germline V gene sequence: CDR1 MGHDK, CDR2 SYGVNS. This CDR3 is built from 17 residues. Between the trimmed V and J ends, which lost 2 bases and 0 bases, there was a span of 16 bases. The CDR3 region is CASSEKNRRLLNTEAFF. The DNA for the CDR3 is TGTGCCAGCAGTGAAAAAAATAGAAGGCTCCTGAACACTGAAGCTTTCTTT.

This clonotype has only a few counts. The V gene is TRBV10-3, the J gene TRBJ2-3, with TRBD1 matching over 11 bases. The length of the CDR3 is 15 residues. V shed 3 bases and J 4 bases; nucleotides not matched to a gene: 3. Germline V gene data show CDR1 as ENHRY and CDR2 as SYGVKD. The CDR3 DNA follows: TGTGCCATCAGTGATGGACAGGGGGCCGCAGATACGCAGTATTTT. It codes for CAISDGQGAADTQYF.

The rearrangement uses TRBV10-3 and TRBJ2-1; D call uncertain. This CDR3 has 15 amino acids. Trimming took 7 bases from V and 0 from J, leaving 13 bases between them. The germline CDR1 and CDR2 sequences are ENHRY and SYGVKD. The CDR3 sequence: CAINPTESSYNEQFF. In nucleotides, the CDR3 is TGTGCCATCAATCCGACTGAGAGCTCCTACAATGAGCAGTTCTTC.

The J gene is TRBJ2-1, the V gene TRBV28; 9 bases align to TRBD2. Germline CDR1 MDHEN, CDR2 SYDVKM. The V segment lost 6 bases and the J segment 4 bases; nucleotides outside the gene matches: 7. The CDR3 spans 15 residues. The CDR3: CASRAGGRGYNEQFF. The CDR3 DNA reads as TGTGCCAGCAGGGCCGGCGGGAGGGGGTACAATGAGCAGTTCTTC.

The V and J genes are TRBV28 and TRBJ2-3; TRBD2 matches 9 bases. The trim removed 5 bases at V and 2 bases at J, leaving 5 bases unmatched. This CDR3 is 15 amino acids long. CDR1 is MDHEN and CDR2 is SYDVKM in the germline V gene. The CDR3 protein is CASSPIAGVTDTQYF. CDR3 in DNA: TGTGCCAGCAGTCCAATAGCGGGAGTCACAGATACGCAGTATTTT. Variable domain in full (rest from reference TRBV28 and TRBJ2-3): DVKVTQSSRYLVKRTGEKVFLECVQDMDHENMFWYRQDPGLGLRLIYFSYDVKMKEKGDIPEGYSVSREKKERFSLILESASTNQTSMYLCASSPIAGVTDTQYFGPGTRLTVL.

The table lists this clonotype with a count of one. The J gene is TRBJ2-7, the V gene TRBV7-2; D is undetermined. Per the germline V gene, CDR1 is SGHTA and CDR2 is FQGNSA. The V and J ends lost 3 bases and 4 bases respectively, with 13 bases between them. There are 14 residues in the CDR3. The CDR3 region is CASSLGLRMYEQYF. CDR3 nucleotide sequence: TGTGCCAGCAGCTTGGGCCTTCGGATGTACGAGCAGTACTTC.

CDR3 nucleotides: TGTGCCAGCAGCCCACCACTTTATAGCGGGAGGGCCAGGGATACGCAGTATTTT. This gives the protein CASSPPLYSGRARDTQYF. The chain is built from TRBV3-1 and TRBJ2-3, with TRBD2 identical over 11 bases. V was pared by 4 bases and J by 6 bases, with 15 bases of the junction left unmatched. This CDR3 is built from 18 residues. The germline CDR1 and CDR2 sequences are LGHDT and YNNKEL (reference sequence).

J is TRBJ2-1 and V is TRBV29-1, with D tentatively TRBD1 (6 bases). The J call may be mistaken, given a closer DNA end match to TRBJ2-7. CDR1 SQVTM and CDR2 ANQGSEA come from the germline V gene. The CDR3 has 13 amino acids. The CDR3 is CSVDRGGYNEQYF. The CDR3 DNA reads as TGCAGCGTTGACAGGGGTGGCTACAATGAGCAGTACTTC.

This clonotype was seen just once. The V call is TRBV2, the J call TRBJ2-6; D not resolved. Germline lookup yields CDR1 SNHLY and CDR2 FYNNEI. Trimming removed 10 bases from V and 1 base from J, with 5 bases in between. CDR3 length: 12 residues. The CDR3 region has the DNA TGTGCCACTATTTCTGGGGCCAACGTCCTGACTTTC. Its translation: CATISGANVLTF.

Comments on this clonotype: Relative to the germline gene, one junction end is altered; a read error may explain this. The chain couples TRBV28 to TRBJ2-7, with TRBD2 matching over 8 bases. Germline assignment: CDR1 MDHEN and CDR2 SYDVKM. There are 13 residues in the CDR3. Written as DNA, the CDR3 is TGTGCCAGCAATGGACTAGCCGACGACGAGCAGTATTTC. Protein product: CASNGLADDEQYF.

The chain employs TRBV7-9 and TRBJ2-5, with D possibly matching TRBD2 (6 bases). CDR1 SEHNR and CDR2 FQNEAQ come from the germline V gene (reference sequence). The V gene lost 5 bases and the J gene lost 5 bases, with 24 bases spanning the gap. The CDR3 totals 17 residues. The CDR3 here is CASSDKTGGGVGETQYF. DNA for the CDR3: TGTGCCAGCAGCGACAAGACTGGAGGAGGGGTGGGGGAGACCCAGTACTTC. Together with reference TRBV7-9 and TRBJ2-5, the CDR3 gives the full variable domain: DTGVSQNPRHKITKRGQNVTFRCDPISEHNRLYWYRQTLGQGPEFLTYFQNEAQLEKSRLLSDRFSAERPKGSFSTLEIQRTEQGDSAMYLCASSDKTGGGVGETQYFGPGTRLLVL.